This T cell receptor beta chain was sequenced during a study of OX40 agonist ivuxolimab in advanced cancers. Turning to the overall study: Ivuxolimab, which targeted the costimulatory receptor OX40 (CD134), was an agonistic, fully human IgG2 monoclonal antibody. Patients were allowed to have had prior anti-PD-1, anti-PD-L1 or anti-CTLA-4 therapy, and more than 30% of the dose-escalation patients had previously received checkpoint inhibitors. The monotherapy dose-escalation portion (N of about 47 patients) of the phase I ivuxolimab trial is reported in the paper. Intravenous ivuxolimab was administered to patients every 2 weeks at six dose levels: 0.01, 0.1, 0.3, 1.5, 3 and 10 mg/kg. In the dose-escalation cohort, 70% to 85% of patients were male, and the mean age was around 65 years with a range of roughly 20 to 79. Among the roughly 52 dose-escalation patients, around 20 had hepatocellular carcinoma, roughly 15 melanoma, 9 renal cell carcinoma and 9 head and neck cancer. Partial responses occurred in three dose-escalation patients: two with cutaneous melanoma and one with hepatocellular carcinoma. The purpose of peripheral TCRbeta sequencing was to test whether ivuxolimab changed TCR sequence diversity and led to clonal T-cell expansion. On the study overall, not on this receptor specifically: At doses from 0.1 to 3.0 mg/kg, clonal expansion was seen in both CD4+ and CD8+ blood T cells between baseline and week 6. On average, CD8+ T cells showed more expanded clones than CD4+ T cells after ivuxolimab. Low levels of normalized T-cell clonal expansion were also shown by some nonresponding patients. In partial responders in the 0.1-3.0 mg/kg groups, normalized peripheral clonal expansion was found to be among the lowest, especially among CD8+ T cells. Which antigens the clonally expanded peripheral T cells were specific for was not determined.

The trial excluded patients who had a history of autoimmune disease or were on systemic immunosuppression. Peripheral blood for TCR sequencing was collected from all dose cohorts at baseline, on cycle 4 day 1, and on cycle 7 day 1. The samples were drawn from a first-in-human, open-label, multicenter phase I dose-escalation trial of ivuxolimab. Adults with locally advanced or metastatic head and neck squamous cell, hepatocellular, melanoma or renal cell carcinoma were enrolled in the trial. Before TCR sequencing, CD4+ T cells and CD8+ T cells from peripheral blood were sorted into separate populations. On this clone itself: The antigen this receptor binds is unknown. Base qualities are not at hand, and no much larger clone is one base apart.

Ends trimmed: V by 3 bases, J by 5 bases; bases unmatched to a gene: 8. Inclusive of the bounding cysteine and phenylalanine, the CDR3 is 16 residues long. Only the CDR3 part of the read is kept: 48 bases, read in frame from the first base. CDR1 and CDR2 are drawn from the germline V gene: WSHSY, SAAADI. Genomic DNA was isolated from the sorted cells so that the TCRbeta CDR3 region could be sequenced. The immunoSEQ Assay was used for sequencing of TCRbeta CDR3 regions. TCRdb limited this immuneACCESS table to in-frame rearrangements with V and J called. A share of clones is missing; checked studies link under half to unresolved V genes, and the rest is unexplained. The sample yields just under 95,000 clones; around 86% were counted once. The ten largest clonotypes hold about 0.33% of the sample.

This specimen was CD4+ or CD8+ T cells sorted from blood, taken in a trial of the OX40 agonist ivuxolimab. The sequence joins TRBV10-2 to TRBJ2-1, and 9 bases in between align with TRBD2. The TCR was taken from an adult with an advanced solid tumor such as melanoma, head and neck, liver or kidney cancer. The nucleotide sequence is TGCGCCAGCAGTGAATTGGGCGGGGGGGCTGACAATGAGCAGTTCTTC. The encoded protein is CASSELGGGADNEQFF.